This record concerns one T cell receptor beta chain sequence. This record comes from a study of blood T cell repertoires in COVID-19. Study-level background: Donors in the United States, Italy and Spain gave samples during acute or convalescent COVID-19. PBMCs, B-cell-depleted T cells, or T cells provided the cDNA or gDNA that made up the material.

Per the germline V gene, CDR1 is MGHRA and CDR2 is YSYEKL. V dropped 4 bases and J dropped 2 bases, with 18 bases sitting between them. This CDR3 has 16 amino acids. Clones were sequenced by immunoSEQ multiplex PCR, and TCRdb holds only the in-frame ones, with some missing. The sample contains just over 70,000 clones, roughly 89% of which appear only once. V gene TRBV4-1 combines with J gene TRBJ2-7, with D maybe TRBD2 (5 bases). Sample: peripheral blood. The receptor was isolated from a human donor in a cohort sampled during active COVID-19. The CDR3 DNA follows: TGCGCCAGCAGCCCCCAATGGGGAGAGGGAGCCTACGAGCAGTACTTC. Translating it yields CASSPQWGEGAYEQYF.